These 11 T cell receptor beta chains were all obtained from the same sample, sequenced in a study of response to subunit inactivated influenza vaccine. Using its own MiXCR run on the RT-PCR reads, TCRdb lists one record per CDR3 protein. The table includes roughly 780,000 distinct CDR3 sequences, less than 20% detected once. The sample was PBMCs from blood, taken about 5 days after vaccination. Receptors originate from a man aged 50 or older who received an inactivated influenza vaccine.

V usage is TRBV11-1 and J usage is TRBJ2-6; D ambiguous. CDR1 and CDR2 from the germline V gene are SGHAT and FQDESV (reference sequence). The CDR3 consists of 18 residues. V dropped 1 base and J dropped 0 bases, with 13 bases sitting between them. DNA of the CDR3: TGTGCCAGCAGCTTAGGAACAGTTTTTCGCTCTGGGGCCAACGTCCTGACTTTC. This sequence encodes CASSLGTVFRSGANVLTF.

The gene calls are TRBV7-2 and TRBJ1-1; 7 bases are shared with TRBD1. J gave up 2 bases and V 5 bases, and 5 bases lay outside the gene matches. The CDR3 sequence is 14 residues long. Germline CDR1 and CDR2: SGHTA and FQGNSA. The CDR3 region is CASSTQGSNTEAFF. In nucleotides, the CDR3 is TGTGCCAGCAGCACACAGGGGTCTAACACTGAAGCTTTCTTT. The whole variable domain, remainder taken from reference TRBV7-2 and TRBJ1-1, is GAGVSQSPSNKVTEKGKDVELRCDPISGHTALYWYRQSLGQGLEFLIYFQGNSAPDKSGLPSDRFSAERTGGSVSTLTIQRTQQEDSAVYLCASSTQGSNTEAFFGQGTRLTVV.

The genes are TRBV2 and TRBJ2-4, with a tentative D call TRBD2 (6 bases). The CDR3 is 15 residues long. V was shortened by 3 bases and J by 0 bases, with 9 bases between the two germline ends. CDR1 and CDR2 (germline): SNHLY, FYNNEI. The CDR3 here is CASSEGEVAKNIQYF. The CDR3, as DNA: TGTGCCAGCAGTGAGGGGGAGGTAGCCAAAAACATTCAGTACTTC.

The V call is TRBV11-2, the J call TRBJ2-1, with D perhaps matching TRBD2 (6 bases). The V and J ends lost 5 bases and 9 bases respectively, with 14 bases between them. Germline CDR1 and CDR2: SGHAT and FQNNGV. This CDR3 is built from 13 residues. The CDR3 here is CASSATSYGEQFF. Here the CDR3 DNA reads TGTGCCAGCAGCGCGACTAGTTACGGTGAGCAGTTCTTC.

This clonotype has more than one count but fewer than ten. The chain joins TRBV7-2 to TRBJ1-2; D uncertain. V was cut by 0 bases and J by 0 bases, with 8 bases left in between. The germline V gene has CDR1 SGHTA and CDR2 FQGNSA. This CDR3 comprises 15 residues. CDR3 DNA sequence: TGTGCCAGCAGCTTAGCCGGCACAGCTAACTATGGCTACACCTTC. It encodes CASSLAGTANYGYTF.

This clonotype was counted only a few times. The chain couples TRBV29-1 to TRBJ1-4; D is perhaps TRBD1 (6 bases). Germline V lookup: CDR1 SQVTM, CDR2 ANQGSEA. V lost 0 bases and J lost 10, with 15 bases in between. The length of the CDR3 is 14 residues. CDR3 sequence (DNA): TGCAGCGTTGAAGATCGGGACAAACCTGGAAAACTGTTTTTT. This gives the protein CSVEDRDKPGKLFF. Supplemented by reference TRBV29-1 and TRBJ1-4, the full variable domain reads SAVISQKPSRDICQRGTSLTIQCQVDSQVTMMFWYRQQPGQSLTLIATANQGSEATYESGFVIDKFPISRPNLTFSTLTVSNMSPEDSSIYLCSVEDRDKPGKLFFGSGTQLSVL.

This clonotype was observed a handful of times. The chain links TRBV20-1 to TRBJ2-3; a weak D match, TRBD2 (6 bases). CDR3 size: 15 residues. Trimming left V 0 bases short and J 4 bases short, with 14 bases between. Per the germline V gene, CDR1 is DFQATT and CDR2 is SNEGSKA (reference sequence). As DNA, the CDR3 is TGCAGTGCTAGAGATTACACGGGAGTCGCAGATACGCAGTATTTT. Translating it yields CSARDYTGVADTQYF.

Only a few counts were recorded for this clonotype. V usage is TRBV7-2 and J usage is TRBJ1-2, with 8 bases fitting TRBD1. J gave up 2 bases and V 4 bases, and 6 bases lay outside the gene matches. This CDR3 comprises 15 residues. In germline, CDR1 is SGHTA, CDR2 FQGNSA. In DNA, the CDR3 is TGTGCCAGCAGCTGGACGGACAGGGCCAACTATGGCTACACCTTC. This translates into CASSWTDRANYGYTF.

The J gene is TRBJ2-3, the V gene TRBV6-6; unclear D gene. CDR3 length: 13 residues. Germline V gene lookup returns CDR1 MNHNY and CDR2 SVGAGI (reference sequence). V was trimmed by 7 bases and J by 3 bases, leaving 11 bases between them. CDR3 in DNA: TGTGCCAGCACTCAGTTCGGAACAGATACGCAGTATTTT. It is translated as CASTQFGTDTQYF.

This clonotype has just a few counts. V usage is TRBV5-1 and J usage is TRBJ1-2, with TRBD1 matching 7 bases. V gave up 4 bases and J gave up 6 bases; unmatched junction bases: 9. CDR1 SGHRS and CDR2 YFSETQ come from the germline V gene. CDR3 length equals 14 residues. The CDR3 coding sequence is TGCGCCAGCAGCATCGGACAGGTAGCGGATGGCTACACCTTC. Its translation: CASSIGQVADGYTF.

This chain links TRBV18 with TRBJ1-1, with TRBD1 matching 8 bases. The CDR3 spans 18 residues. V shed 3 bases and J 2 bases; nucleotides not matched to a gene: 14. Per the germline V gene, CDR1 is KGHSH and CDR2 is LQKENI. The CDR3 protein is CASSPPADRDLFNTEAFF. CDR3 coding DNA: TGTGCCAGCTCACCCCCCGCGGACAGGGACCTTTTTAACACTGAAGCTTTCTTT.